This T cell receptor beta chain was sequenced in a study of blood T cell repertoires in COVID-19. Profiling relied on immunoSEQ multiplex PCR, and the TCRdb table lists in-frame clones only, not all of them. Among roughly 250,000 clones listed, approximately 91% were seen once. Germline values: CDR1 LNHDA, CDR2 SQIVND (reference sequence). The CDR3 length is 16 residues. Trimming took 0 bases from V and 3 from J; bases not matched to a gene: 5. Sample: PBMCs or T cells enriched from blood (not recorded which). The chain combines TRBV19 with TRBJ2-1; 7 positions agree with TRBD1. The clonotype was recovered from a human donor in a cohort exposed to, infected with or recovered from COVID-19 (not recorded which). The donor label of this sample is uncertain. This chain's CDR3 is CASSIEDRKVYNEQFF. DNA for the CDR3: TGTGCCAGTAGTATAGAGGACAGGAAGGTCTACAATGAGCAGTTCTTC.